Listed below are T cell receptor beta chains from one sample, sequenced in a study of blood T cell repertoires in COVID-19. Produced via immunoSEQ multiplex PCR; TCRdb's table is partial and in-frame only. Of fewer than 350,000 clones in the sample, around 85% are singletons; the top ten hold about 2.3%. Sequenced: PBMCs or T cells enriched from blood (not recorded which). All receptors come from a woman between 45 and 65 years old who had recovered from COVID-19. Each CDR3 is given with its conserved first and last residue. The order of the fields is J gene, V gene, clone size, D gene, CDR3 DNA, CDR3 protein. The D gene is left open where the match is weak. Clone size is shown for a subset of rows, as once, few, many or a class of expanded clone.

>TRBJ2-7|TRBV25-1|NA|NA
TGTGCCAGCAGCCCTAGTACCTCCTACGAGCAGTACTTC
CASSPSTSYEQYF
>TRBJ2-1|TRBV3-1/TRBV3-2|NA|NA
TGTGCCAGCAGCCAGATTAGCGGCTCCTACAATGAGCAGTTCTTC
CASSQISGSYNEQFF
>TRBJ2-1|TRBV6-5|few|TRBD1
TGTGCCAGCCTCGACGAGGGGGCTCCTTTTAATGAGCAGTTCTTC
CASLDEGAPFNEQFF
>TRBJ1-1|TRBV12-3/TRBV12-4|few|NA
TGTGCCAGCAGTTCCTTCGAGGAAGCTTTCTTT
CASSSFEEAFF
>TRBJ2-5|TRBV10-2|NA|TRBD2
TGCGCCAGCAGAGATGGACTAGCGGGAGGCGGGACCCAGTACTTC
CASRDGLAGGGTQYF
>TRBJ2-3|TRBV19|once|NA
TGTGCCAGTAGTACCCTAGCCACTACGCGAGATACGCAGTATTTT
CASSTLATTRDTQYF
>TRBJ1-4|TRBV2|NA|TRBD1
TGTGCCAGCAGGGGGACAGGGGGGAATGAAAAACTGTTTTTT
CASRGTGGNEKLFF
>TRBJ2-1|TRBV19|NA|TRBD2
TGTGCCAGTACCCTAAGCGGGGGTACCTACAATGAGCAGTTCTTC
CASTLSGGTYNEQFF
>TRBJ1-1|TRBV5-8|NA|TRBD1
TGTGCCAGCAGAAGGACAGGTCGAGAGACTGAAGCTTTCTTT
CASRRTGRETEAFF
>TRBJ1-5|TRBV2|NA|NA
TGTGCCAGCAGTGCAGATAGCAATCAGCCCCAGCATTTT
CASSADSNQPQHF
>TRBJ2-3|TRBV5-8|NA|TRBD1
TGTGCCAGCAGCGCCGGGACAGGGGAAGGCGATACGCAGTATTTT
CASSAGTGEGDTQYF
>TRBJ1-6|TRBV9|NA|NA
TGTGCCAGCAGCGTAGGTCAGGAAACGGGGAATTCACCCCTCCACTTT
CASSVGQETGNSPLHF
>TRBJ1-6|TRBV4-2|NA|NA
TGTGCCAGCAGCCTTTCGCGGGGGCCGATAGATTCACCCCTCCACTTT
CASSLSRGPIDSPLHF
>TRBJ1-6|TRBV11-2|NA|NA
TGTGCCAGCAGCCAAACGGGGGGTTCACCCCTCCACTTT
CASSQTGGSPLHF
>TRBJ1-4|TRBV19|once|NA
TGTGCCAGTAGTGGACAGATCGGGGAAAAACTGTTTTTT
CASSGQIGEKLFF
>TRBJ2-3|TRBV5-4|NA|NA
TGTGCCAGCAGCCTCAGAGTTTACGGGAGTACCGATACGCAGTATTTT
CASSLRVYGSTDTQYF
>TRBJ2-2|TRBV29-1|NA|NA
TGCAGCTCGTCTGCAGAGGTAGACGGGGAGCTGTTTTTT
CSSSAEVDGELFF
>TRBJ2-1|TRBV11-3|NA|NA
TGTGCCAGCAGTACGGGGGACCGGCAGTTCTTC
CASSTGDRQFF
>TRBJ2-1|TRBV5-5|NA|TRBD2
TGTGCCAGCAGCCAACCCCGGTTGGCGGGAGAGAATGAGCAGTTCTTC
CASSQPRLAGENEQFF
>TRBJ1-2|TRBV10-3|NA|TRBD1
TGTGCCATCAGTGAGCAGGGGGGTTATGGCTACACCTTC
CAISEQGGYGYTF
>TRBJ1-6|TRBV12-3/TRBV12-4|NA|NA
TGTGCCAGCAGTTTGCGTGTTTCACCCCTCCACTTT
CASSLRVSPLHF
>TRBJ2-7|TRBV3-1/TRBV3-2|NA|NA
TGTGCCAGCAGCCAAGTAGACAGCAACTACGAGCAGTACTTC
CASSQVDSNYEQYF
>TRBJ2-2|TRBV12-3/TRBV12-4|NA|NA
TGTGCCAGCGGGGGGAGGGAGCTGTTTTTT
CASGGRELFF
>TRBJ2-1|TRBV5-1|NA|TRBD2
TGCGCCAGCAGCCCGCGGACTAGCGCGGACGATGAGCAGTTCTTC
CASSPRTSADDEQFF
>TRBJ2-1|TRBV4-1|NA|TRBD2
TGCGCCAGCAGCCAAGTTTTTCCGGGGGGAACCTACAATGAGCAGTTCTTC
CASSQVFPGGTYNEQFF
>TRBJ1-1|TRBV13|NA|NA
TGTGCCAGCAGCAACCAAGCGAACACTGAAGCTTTCTTT
CASSNQANTEAFF
>TRBJ2-1|TRBV6-6|NA|TRBD2
TGTGCCAGCAGTTACGGGAGCGGGAGTATCGGCGAGCAGTTCTTC
CASSYGSGSIGEQFF
>TRBJ1-5|TRBV2|NA|NA
TGTGCCAGCAGTGAATCGTATGACAGGAACAATCAGCCCCAGCATTTT
CASSESYDRNNQPQHF
>TRBJ2-2|TRBV10-3|NA|TRBD1
TGTGCCATCAGTGAAAGACAGGGCGGGACCGGGGAGCTGTTTTTT
CAISERQGGTGELFF
>TRBJ2-2|TRBV15|NA|NA
TGTGCCACCAGCATCGCAGGGGTGGACACCGGGGAGCTGTTTTTT
CATSIAGVDTGELFF
>TRBJ2-3|TRBV5-4|NA|TRBD2
TGTGCCAGCAGCTTGGGCGGGCTAGCGGGGGGTCAGACGCAGTATTTT
CASSLGGLAGGQTQYF
>TRBJ2-7|TRBV11-2|NA|NA
TGTGCCAGCAGCTTAGCCGTACCCCCAGATCAGTACTTC
CASSLAVPPDQYF
>TRBJ1-1|TRBV18|NA|TRBD1
TGTGCCAGCTCACTCAACAGGGGGCGTGTCGCTGAAGCTTTCTTT
CASSLNRGRVAEAFF
>TRBJ2-4|TRBV4-1|NA|TRBD2
TGCGCCAGCAGCCAAGTCAGCGGGGGGACTTTAGCCAAAAACATTCAGTACTTC
CASSQVSGGTLAKNIQYF
>TRBJ2-3|TRBV19|NA|TRBD2
TGTGCCAGTAGATCCGGACTAGCCACAGATACGCAGTATTTT
CASRSGLATDTQYF
>TRBJ1-6|TRBV4-2|NA|NA
TGTGCCAGCAGGCCGGGTCGGGACTCCTATAATTCACCCCTCCACTTT
CASRPGRDSYNSPLHF
>TRBJ2-1|TRBV27|NA|TRBD1
TGTGCCAGCAGCCGGGGACAGGCGAACAATGAGCAGTTCTTC
CASSRGQANNEQFF
>TRBJ2-3|TRBV4-3|NA|TRBD2
TGCGCCAGCAGCCAAGTTGGGACTAGCGGGATACTTCCCAGCACAGATACGCAGTATTTT
CASSQVGTSGILPSTDTQYF
>TRBJ2-1|TRBV24-1|NA|NA
TGTGCCACCAGTGTTACTGCCAATGAGCAGTTCTTC
CATSVTANEQFF
>TRBJ1-2|TRBV5-5|few|NA
TGTGCCAGCAGCTTGGAGTCCTCGGTGGGCTACACCTTC
CASSLESSVGYTF
>TRBJ2-5|TRBV3-1/TRBV3-2|once|NA
TGTGCCAGCAGCGTCGCAGGGTCGGGAGAGACCCAGTACTTC
CASSVAGSGETQYF
>TRBJ1-5|TRBV2|NA|NA
TGTGCCAGCACCAGGCCCAATCAGCCCCAGCATTTT
CASTRPNQPQHF